This passage covers 23 T cell receptor beta chains from one sample sequenced in a study of T cells after yellow fever vaccination. TCRdb reanalysed the 5' RACE reads using MiXCR and keeps one entry per CDR3 protein. In the table there are roughly 170,000 distinct CDR3 sequences, roughly 6.2% of which are singletons. The sample in question was CD4+ T cells sorted from PBMCs, obtained on the day of the first yellow fever vaccination. These receptors all stem from a man between 18 and 35 years old who received the YFV17D yellow fever vaccine.

This clonotype was observed many times. The chain links TRBV20-1 to TRBJ2-5; 11 bases match TRBD2. The germline CDR1 and CDR2 sequences are DFQATT and SNEGSKA (reference sequence). Trimming removed 6 bases from V and 4 bases from J; junction bases left unmatched: 10. The CDR3 is 15 residues long. In DNA form, the CDR3 reads TGCAGTGCAATTCTTAGCGGGGGGGCAGGAGAGACCCAGTACTTC. Amino acids: CSAILSGGAGETQYF.

The chain has TRBV5-6 and TRBJ2-5; D remains unclear. Germline V lookup: CDR1 SGHDT, CDR2 YYEEEE. The CDR3 contains 14 residues. Between the trimmed V and J ends, which lost 5 bases and 0 bases, there was a span of 11 bases. The CDR3 is CASSFGLNQETQYF. CDR3 sequence (DNA): TGTGCCAGCAGTTTCGGCCTCAACCAAGAGACCCAGTACTTC.

The CDR3 coding sequence is TGCGCCAGCACAGGGGGCTCGAGCACCGGGGAGCTGTTTTTT. Translating gives CASTGGSSTGELFF. V usage is TRBV5-1 and J usage is TRBJ2-2; 8 nucleotides match TRBD1. The V segment lost 6 bases and the J segment 4 bases; nucleotides outside the gene matches: 5. This CDR3 contains 14 residues. Germline CDR1 is SGHRS and CDR2 is YFSETQ.

The chain couples TRBV20-1 to TRBJ2-7; D ambiguous. V shed 3 bases and J shed 2 bases, with 8 bases lying between them. CDR3 length equals 12 residues. Germline-derived CDR1 and CDR2 are DFQATT and SNEGSKA (reference sequence). The CDR3 loop is CSARGSPYEQYF. The CDR3 DNA sequence: TGCAGTGCTAGGGGTAGTCCCTACGAGCAGTACTTC.

The chain carries TRBV7-2 and TRBJ2-3, with 10 bases that match TRBD1. The CDR3 extends over 15 amino acids. The ends lost 2 bases at V and 7 bases at J; junction bases unmatched: 6. The germline CDR1 and CDR2 sequences are SGHTA and FQGNSA. The CDR3 sequence is CASSLKGTGENTQYF. In nucleotides, the CDR3 is TGTGCCAGCAGCTTAAAAGGGACAGGGGAGAATACGCAGTATTTT.

This clonotype came up many times. The genes are TRBV7-9 and TRBJ1-1, with D unclear. Between the trimmed V and J ends, which lost 2 bases and 7 bases, there was a span of 8 bases. From germline, CDR1 is SEHNR and CDR2 FQNEAQ (reference sequence). The CDR3 contains 12 residues. DNA for the CDR3: TGTGCCAGCAGCTTAATTGGACTTGAAGCTTTCTTT. Encoded protein: CASSLIGLEAFF.

This clonotype was observed at least ten times. The chain links TRBV20-1 to TRBJ2-6, with D hard to call. CDR1 is DFQATT and CDR2 is SNEGSKA in the germline V gene (reference sequence). V lost 4 bases to trimming and J lost 2 bases, with 6 bases between them. The CDR3 totals 13 residues. The CDR3 nucleotides read TGCAGTGCTAAGGGCACTGGGGCCAACGTCCTGACTTTC. It codes for CSAKGTGANVLTF.

This clonotype was seen a few times. The J gene is TRBJ2-3, the V gene TRBV9, with TRBD2 as a possible D gene (7 bases). Germline V gene lookup returns CDR1 SGDLS and CDR2 YYNGEE. The CDR3 has 15 residues. Trimming took off 0 bases at V and 4 bases at J, with 12 bases between the two ends. The CDR3 loop reads CASSVEGGMADTQYF. The CDR3 nucleotides are TGTGCCAGCAGCGTAGAGGGGGGGATGGCAGATACGCAGTATTTT.

In this sample, this clonotype turned up a few times. The chain recombines TRBV19 with TRBJ1-5, with D possibly matching TRBD1 (6 bases). CDR1 is LNHDA, CDR2 SQIVND, per germline (reference sequence). CDR3 length: 15 amino acids. Trimming shortened V by 6 bases and J by 6 bases, and 18 bases separated the two germline ends. CDR3 protein: CASSTIGGPAQPQHF. The CDR3 nucleotides read TGTGCCAGTAGCACAATCGGGGGGCCCGCTCAGCCCCAGCATTTT.

This clonotype was counted at least ten times. The chain employs TRBV4-3 and TRBJ2-3, with 8 nucleotides matching TRBD2. The J segment lost 5 bases and the V segment lost 2 bases, leaving 12 bases of the junction unmatched. Germline assignment: CDR1 LGHNA and CDR2 YSLEER. The CDR3 is 17 amino acids. The chain's CDR3 is CASSQTYSGAAGDTQYF. CDR3 coding DNA: TGCGCCAGCAGCCAAACCTATAGCGGGGCGGCGGGAGATACGCAGTATTTT.

This clonotype showed up just a few times. The CDR3 loop is CASRLQGMNTEAFF. The CDR3, as DNA: TGTGCCAGCAGACTACAGGGAATGAACACTGAAGCTTTCTTT. The rearrangement uses TRBV12-3 or TRBV12-4 and TRBJ1-1; a possible D gene is TRBD1 (6 bases). Trimming took off 6 bases at V and 0 bases at J, with 11 bases between the two ends. The CDR3 is 14 amino acids.

This rearrangement joins TRBV6-1 to TRBJ2-4, with 9 bases aligning to TRBD1. CDR3 length: 16 amino acids. Germline V CDR1 and CDR2: MNHNS, SASEGT. The J segment lost 6 bases and the V segment lost 6 bases, leaving 12 bases of the junction unmatched. The CDR3 DNA sequence: TGTGCCAGCAGGCCTGCAGGACAGGGGCCAGGAAACATTCAGTACTTC. It codes for CASRPAGQGPGNIQYF.

About this clonotype: A read error may produce the germline difference seen at one junction end. The chain recombines TRBV12-3 or TRBV12-4 with TRBJ2-7; D unclear. There are 12 residues in the CDR3. The chain's CDR3 is CACSFAHYEQYF. CDR3 DNA sequence: TGTGCCTGCAGTTTTGCCCACTACGAGCAGTACTTC.

To note about this clonotype: The junction shows a germline mismatch at one end, possibly a read error. The chain carries TRBV20-1 and TRBJ2-2; D not resolved. Per the germline V gene, CDR1 is DFQATT and CDR2 is SNEGSKA (reference sequence). The CDR3 contains 12 residues. CDR3 bases: TGCAGTGCTCGAGAGAACACCGGGGAGCTGTTTTTT. This gives the protein CSARENTGELFF.

This clonotype came up a few times. V and J are TRBV7-2 and TRBJ1-3; D not resolved. CDR1 and CDR2 from the germline V gene are SGHTA and FQGNSA. This CDR3 comprises 17 residues. Trimming took off 1 base at V and 1 base at J, with 14 bases between the two ends. The CDR3 nucleotides read TGTGCCAGCAGCTTAGGGCAAGGTGGATTTTCTGGAAACACCATATATTTT. This encodes CASSLGQGGFSGNTIYF.

This clonotype was detected a few times. The chain links TRBV10-3 to TRBJ1-1; TRBD1 aligns across 7 bases. Germline values: CDR1 ENHRY, CDR2 SYGVKD. This CDR3 is built from 15 residues. V was pared by 2 bases and J by 3 bases, with 6 bases of the junction left unmatched. The CDR3 loop reads CAISETGTVDTEAFF. In DNA, the CDR3 is TGTGCCATCAGTGAGACGGGGACAGTCGACACTGAAGCTTTCTTT.

This clonotype was found many times. The V gene is TRBV12-3 or TRBV12-4, the J gene TRBJ2-1; 12 bases map to TRBD2. The CDR3 sequence is 15 residues long. After removal of 5 bases from V and 8 bases from J, the junction contained 7 bases not matched to a gene. CDR3 in amino acids: CASSPQLAGGDEQFF. The CDR3 nucleotides are TGTGCCAGCAGTCCCCAACTAGCGGGGGGCGATGAGCAGTTCTTC.

This clonotype was observed many times. The chain recombines TRBV19 with TRBJ2-3, with D possibly matching TRBD1 (5 bases). The V gene's germline CDR1 is LNHDA and CDR2 SQIVND (reference sequence). The CDR3 is 14 amino acids. The V and J ends lost 3 bases and 3 bases respectively, with 10 bases between them. The CDR3 DNA reads TGTGCCAGTAGTATCCTAACAGGAACAGATACGCAGTATTTT. Its translation: CASSILTGTDTQYF.

Only a few counts were recorded for this clonotype. The V and J genes are TRBV6-5 and TRBJ2-6; D is unresolved. Looked up from germline, CDR1 is MNHEY and CDR2 is SVGAGI. V was cut by 2 bases and J by 12 bases, with 14 bases left in between. The length of the CDR3 is 14 residues. The CDR3 is CASSYDQDGVVLTF. CDR3 coding DNA: TGTGCCAGCAGTTACGATCAGGACGGTGTCGTCCTGACTTTC.

Ten or more counts support this clonotype. This sequence joins TRBV5-1 and TRBJ2-2; 7 bases line up with TRBD1. Germline V lookup: CDR1 SGHRS, CDR2 YFSETQ. This CDR3 spans 15 amino acids. V lost 8 bases, J lost 2 bases, and 9 bases stayed unmatched. The CDR3 protein is CASGPHRGNTGELFF. CDR3 sequence (DNA): TGCGCCAGTGGACCCCACAGGGGTAACACCGGGGAGCTGTTTTTT.

This clonotype has a handful of counts. The V gene is TRBV7-2, the J gene TRBJ1-6; the D gene is possibly TRBD1 (5 bases). The ends were cut back, 6 bases at V and 8 bases at J, with 17 bases in the middle. The length of the CDR3 is 15 residues. CDR1 and CDR2 (germline): SGHTA, FQGNSA. CDR3 sequence (DNA): TGTGCCAGCAGGTTCCCTGGCAGGGCTCATTCACCCCTCCACTTT. Translating gives CASRFPGRAHSPLHF.

Ten or more counts support this clonotype. The V call is TRBV5-1, the J call TRBJ2-3; D not resolved. Per germline, CDR1 SGHRS and CDR2 YFSETQ. The CDR3 totals 12 residues. With 1 base removed from V and 6 bases from J, the gap between germline ends came to 6 bases. CDR3 coding DNA: TGCGCCAGCAGCTTGAACGGCGATACGCAGTATTTT. This sequence encodes CASSLNGDTQYF.

Many counts were recorded for this clonotype. The CDR3 reads CASRSLSGQGTETQYF. The CDR3 bases are TGTGCCAGCAGATCCCTCTCAGGACAGGGGACAGAGACCCAGTACTTC. The rearrangement joins TRBV6-1 to TRBJ2-5; 9 positions match TRBD1. The V gene end was trimmed by 6 bases and the J gene end by 4 bases; junction bases not matched to a gene: 12. Germline V lookup: CDR1 MNHNS, CDR2 SASEGT. CDR3 length: 16 residues.